The 26 T cell receptor beta chains reported below all come from one sample, sequenced in a study of blood T cell repertoires in COVID-19. Clones were sequenced by immunoSEQ multiplex PCR, and TCRdb holds only the in-frame ones, with some missing. The sample yields some 150,000 clones, under 90% seen once. Sequencing used peripheral blood. These receptors originate from a human donor in a cohort sampled during active COVID-19.

The chain links TRBV4-1 to TRBJ1-4, with TRBD1 identical over 8 bases. Germline CDR1 MGHRA, CDR2 YSYEKL. V shed 4 bases and J 1 base; nucleotides not matched to a gene: 11. This CDR3 comprises 18 residues. CDR3 protein: CASSPRTGRFGTNEKLFF. The DNA of the CDR3 is TGCGCCAGCAGCCCCCGGACAGGGAGGTTCGGAACTAATGAAAAACTGTTTTTT.

Only a few counts were recorded for this clone. The V and J genes are TRBV5-1 and TRBJ1-2; 8 nucleotides line up with TRBD1. Germline V gene sequence: CDR1 SGHRS, CDR2 YFSETQ. Trimming cost V 3 bases and J 2 bases; bases outside gene matches: 6. The CDR3 runs to 15 residues. The CDR3 DNA is TGCGCCAGCAGCTCCGACAGGGGCGCCAACTATGGCTACACCTTC. Amino acid sequence: CASSSDRGANYGYTF.

The chain employs TRBV19 and TRBJ1-3, with 7 bases identical to TRBD1. Per germline, CDR1 LNHDA and CDR2 SQIVND (reference sequence). The CDR3 is 16 residues long. The ends lost 5 bases at V and 0 bases at J; junction bases unmatched: 7. This chain's CDR3 is CASSRSGTASGNTIYF. CDR3 DNA: TGTGCCAGTAGTCGCTCCGGGACAGCCTCTGGAAACACCATATATTTT.

V gene TRBV7-3 combines with J gene TRBJ2-5, with 11 nucleotides matching TRBD2. Germline loops: CDR1 SGHTA, CDR2 FQGTGA. V was pared by 5 bases and J by 3 bases, with 2 bases of the junction left unmatched. This CDR3 comprises 14 residues. Written as DNA, the CDR3 is TGTGCCAGCAGCCGGGGACTAGCGGAAGAGACCCAGTACTTC. Translation gives CASSRGLAEETQYF.

This chain joins TRBV4-1 and TRBJ1-4, with a tentative D call TRBD1 (5 bases). V lost 1 base to trimming and J lost 8 bases, with 14 bases between them. Germline V gene lookup returns CDR1 MGHRA and CDR2 YSYEKL. The CDR3 is 15 residues long. CDR3 protein: CASSQVVQGGEKLFF. The CDR3 coding sequence is TGCGCCAGCAGCCAAGTCGTGCAGGGTGGGGAAAAACTGTTTTTT.

The chain has TRBV18 and TRBJ1-2, with a possible D match to TRBD1 (6 bases). V was clipped by 2 bases and J by 2 bases, with 15 bases between them. The CDR3 sequence is 16 residues long. Germline V gives CDR1 KGHSH, CDR2 LQKENI. CDR3 protein: CASSPSSGAINYGYTF. In DNA form, the CDR3 reads TGTGCCAGCTCACCATCGTCAGGGGCTATAAACTATGGCTACACCTTC. Looking up the rest from reference TRBV18 and TRBJ1-2 gives the full variable domain: NAGVMQNPRHLVRRRGQEARLRCSPMKGHSHVYWYRQLPEEGLKFMVYLQKENIIDESGMPKERFSAEFPKEGPSILRIQQVVRGDSAAYFCASSPSSGAINYGYTFGSGTRLTVV.

The chain joins TRBV11-2 to TRBJ2-7, with D hard to call. Germline V gene data show CDR1 as SGHAT and CDR2 as FQNNGV. V was shortened by 5 bases and J by 4 bases, with 12 bases between the two germline ends. The CDR3 is 13 amino acids. CDR3 protein: CASSVGGRYEQYF. CDR3 in DNA: TGTGCCAGCAGCGTCGGCGGAAGGTACGAGCAGTACTTC.

V gene TRBV27 combines with J gene TRBJ1-6; possibly TRBD1 for D (6 bases). Germline loops: CDR1 MNHEY, CDR2 SMNVEV (reference sequence). The germline V and J ends were trimmed by 6 bases and 0 bases, with 12 bases remaining between them. This CDR3 region has 16 residues. The CDR3 DNA is TGTGCCAGCAGCCACAGGGCGAGCTCCTATAATTCACCCCTCCACTTT. Amino acid sequence: CASSHRASSYNSPLHF.

This sequence joins TRBV21-1 and TRBJ2-3; TRBD2, as called in the table, went unchecked against the DNA. TRBV21-1 is annotated as a pseudogene. CDR3 length: 18 residues. CDR3 nucleotide sequence: TGTGCCAGCAGCACGGGACTAGCGGGGGGGCACGGCACAGATACGCAGTATTTT. Translating it yields CASSTGLAGGHGTDTQYF.

This chain connects TRBV7-3 to TRBJ1-5, with TRBD1 as a possible D gene (5 bases). V lost 4 bases to trimming and J lost 6 bases, with 10 bases between them. Looked up from germline, CDR1 is SGHTA and CDR2 is FQGTGA. The CDR3 spans 13 residues. The CDR3 reads CASSSEGFQPQHF. The DNA for the CDR3 is TGTGCCAGCAGCTCGGAGGGGTTTCAGCCCCAGCATTTT.

This chain joins TRBV6-6 and TRBJ2-5, with TRBD2 as a possible D gene (7 bases). Germline V CDR1 and CDR2: MNHNY, SVGAGI (reference sequence). V was trimmed by 8 bases and J by 1 base, leaving 17 bases between them. The CDR3 runs 15 residues. In DNA, the CDR3 is TGTGCCAGCCAGTTAGGGGGGAGGGGCCAAGAGACCCAGTACTTC. Protein: CASQLGGRGQETQYF.

V gene TRBV2 combines with J gene TRBJ1-2; TRBD1 matches at 7 bases. CDR1 and CDR2 from the germline V gene are SNHLY and FYNNEI. This CDR3 has 13 amino acids. Trimming took 7 bases from V and 8 from J; bases not matched to a gene: 10. The CDR3 bases are TGTGCCAGCACCGAGGAAAGGGGACAGGGCTACACCTTC. Translated: CASTEERGQGYTF.

The V gene is TRBV30, the J gene TRBJ2-6; D unresolved. In germline, CDR1 is GTSNPN, CDR2 SVGIG (reference sequence). The CDR3 has 12 amino acids. The V end lost 7 bases, the J end lost 0 bases, and 4 bases lay between the germline ends. In nucleotides, the CDR3 is TGTGCCTCCCACTCTGGGGCCAACGTCCTGACTTTC. Translated: CASHSGANVLTF.

The gene calls are TRBV11-2 and TRBJ2-3, with 8 bases lining up with TRBD2. The V gene end was trimmed by 4 bases and the J gene end by 0 bases; junction bases not matched to a gene: 12. CDR3 length equals 18 residues. Germline V CDR1 and CDR2: SGHAT, FQNNGV. The CDR3 here is CASSSRRGASASTDTQYF. Here the CDR3 DNA reads TGTGCCAGCAGCTCAAGGCGGGGGGCCTCAGCTAGCACAGATACGCAGTATTTT.

The gene calls are TRBV30 and TRBJ1-5; 8 positions agree with TRBD1. After removal of 4 bases from V and 3 bases from J, the junction contained 5 bases not matched to a gene. Germline assignment: CDR1 GTSNPN and CDR2 SVGIG (reference sequence). The CDR3 runs to 14 residues. CDR3 loop: CAWNPGGPNQPQHF. CDR3 in DNA: TGTGCCTGGAACCCAGGGGGCCCCAATCAGCCCCAGCATTTT.

V and J are TRBV11-2 and TRBJ2-2; a weak D match, TRBD1 (6 bases). The V gene's germline CDR1 is SGHAT and CDR2 FQNNGV. The length of the CDR3 is 15 residues. Trimming stripped 2 bases from V and 0 bases from J, with 7 bases between. This chain's CDR3 is CASSLNRANTGELFF. The CDR3 DNA reads as TGTGCCAGCAGCTTAAACAGGGCGAACACCGGGGAGCTGTTTTTT.

The chain recombines TRBV18 with TRBJ2-3, with 12 positions matching TRBD2. This CDR3 comprises 15 residues. V shed 6 bases and J 3 bases; nucleotides not matched to a gene: 4. CDR1 KGHSH and CDR2 LQKENI come from the germline V gene. CDR3 DNA: TGTGCCAGCTCTCCGACTAGCGGGGGAACAGATACGCAGTATTTT. This encodes CASSPTSGGTDTQYF. Supplemented by reference TRBV18 and TRBJ2-3, the full variable domain reads NAGVMQNPRHLVRRRGQEARLRCSPMKGHSHVYWYRQLPEEGLKFMVYLQKENIIDESGMPKERFSAEFPKEGPSILRIQQVVRGDSAAYFCASSPTSGGTDTQYFGPGTRLTVL.

V gene TRBV6-5 combines with J gene TRBJ1-3; D is unclear. The CDR3 runs to 16 residues. CDR1 MNHEY and CDR2 SVGAGI come from the germline V gene. The germline V and J ends were trimmed by 2 bases and 2 bases, with 13 bases remaining between them. The CDR3: CASSYPPKSAGNTIYF. The CDR3 DNA reads TGTGCCAGCAGTTACCCCCCTAAGTCTGCTGGAAACACCATATATTTT.

This clone was observed a single time. The chain couples TRBV14 to TRBJ1-3, with D perhaps matching TRBD1 (5 bases). V dropped 4 bases and J dropped 0 bases, with 7 bases sitting between them. Germline CDR1 is SGHDN and CDR2 is FVKESK. This CDR3 region has 14 residues. The CDR3 protein is CASSPQVSGNTIYF. Written as DNA, the CDR3 is TGTGCCAGCAGCCCACAGGTCTCTGGAAACACCATATATTTT.

This chain links TRBV11-1 with TRBJ1-1, with a possible D match to TRBD1 (5 bases). Germline V gene lookup returns CDR1 SGHAT and CDR2 FQDESV (reference sequence). The CDR3 totals 13 residues. V lost 3 bases to trimming and J lost 3 bases, with 8 bases between them. The CDR3 loop reads CASSFDRDTEAFF. CDR3 sequence (DNA): TGTGCCAGCAGCTTCGACAGAGACACTGAAGCTTTCTTT. Complete variable domain (other parts from reference TRBV11-1 and TRBJ1-1): EAEVAQSPRYKITEKSQAVAFWCDPISGHATLYWYRQILGQGPELLVQFQDESVVDDSQLPKDRFSAERLKGVDSTLKIQPAELGDSAMYLCASSFDRDTEAFFGQGTRLTVV.

The chain uses TRBV10-3 and TRBJ2-1; 9 bases fit TRBD2. The CDR3 totals 18 residues. The V gene's germline CDR1 is ENHRY and CDR2 SYGVKD. V lost 6 bases and J lost 0; bases outside the gene matches: 12. The CDR3 coding sequence is TGTGCCATCAGCGTATCTCCCCCGCGGGGGGGCTCCTACAATGAGCAGTTCTTC. It encodes CAISVSPPRGGSYNEQFF.

The V gene is TRBV9, the J gene TRBJ1-2; TRBD1 matches at 11 bases. The CDR3 runs to 14 residues. The V and J ends lost 4 bases and 5 bases, in that order; junction bases with no gene match: 4. The V gene's germline CDR1 is SGDLS and CDR2 YYNGEE. For the CDR3, the DNA is TGTGCCAGCAGCCAGGGGACAGGGGGATATGGCTACACCTTC. It is translated as CASSQGTGGYGYTF.

The J gene is TRBJ1-2, the V gene TRBV6-5; D gene uncertain. The CDR3 covers 14 residues. Germline V gene lookup returns CDR1 MNHEY and CDR2 SVGAGI. V dropped 7 bases and J dropped 4 bases, with 16 bases sitting between them. In DNA, the CDR3 is TGTGCCAGCACCCCCGACCGGGTCCTCTATGGCTACACCTTC. It codes for CASTPDRVLYGYTF.

This sequence joins TRBV15 and TRBJ2-6, with 13 bases aligning to TRBD2. This CDR3 is built from 18 residues. Germline CDR1 and CDR2: LNHNV and YYDKDF (reference sequence). V shed 1 base and J 2 bases; nucleotides not matched to a gene: 2. The CDR3 coding sequence is TGTGCCACCAGCAGAGGACTAGCGGGGGGAACTGGGGCCAACGTCCTGACTTTC. Encoded protein: CATSRGLAGGTGANVLTF.

This chain links TRBV18 with TRBJ2-6; tentatively, D is TRBD2 (5 bases). Germline V lookup: CDR1 KGHSH, CDR2 LQKENI. The V and J ends lost 2 bases and 2 bases respectively, with 16 bases between them. The CDR3 totals 18 residues. The CDR3 spells CASSPGLGATAGANVLTF. The CDR3 DNA follows: TGTGCCAGCTCACCAGGACTTGGCGCTACCGCTGGGGCCAACGTCCTGACTTTC.

This chain uses TRBV5-8 with TRBJ1-6; 7 positions match TRBD1. CDR3 length: 15 residues. Per the germline V gene, CDR1 is SGHTS and CDR2 is YDEGEE. V was pared by 0 bases and J by 10 bases, with 7 bases of the junction left unmatched. CDR3 in DNA: TGTGCCAGCAGCTTGGAGGGGGCGAAGGGGTCACCCCTCCACTTT. This gives the protein CASSLEGAKGSPLHF.